This TCR beta chain stems from a study of T cell responses to AZD1222 COVID-19 vaccine. Whole-study context: Pooled in the analysis were second doses at about 4 or about 12 weeks.

This clone is a singleton in its sample. No antigen is known for it. Study-level findings and limits: Among spike-specific TCRs, nearly half reportedly target unmutated variant regions.

The trim removed 5 bases at V and 7 bases at J, leaving 7 bases unmatched. This CDR3 region has 14 residues. The germline CDR1 and CDR2 sequences are SGHTA and FQGTGA. Here immunoSEQ multiplex PCR was the method, and the copy in TCRdb shows in-frame clones only, minus some. The table records some 140,000 clones, around nine tenths of them present only once. The receptor's source is an adult in good health. The sequencing used peripheral blood, collected on day 0 of AZD1222 vaccination. The chain couples TRBV7-3 to TRBJ2-2; 7 bases line up with TRBD1. The CDR3 region has the DNA TGTGCCAGCAGCCCTCGGACAGGTCGCGGGGAGCTGTTTTTT. It codes for CASSPRTGRGELFF.